This T cell receptor beta chain was documented in a study of CD8 T cells in ankylosing spondylitis. The study, taken as a whole, reports: Apparently characteristic of ankylosing spondylitis blood was a TCR beta motif (under ten highly homologous variants). Reportedly, significant enrichment of disease-linked clones occurred in matched ankylosing spondylitis synovial fluid.

On this clonotype itself: Its antigen is unidentified.

Between the trimmed V and J ends, which lost 5 bases and 9 bases, there was a span of 16 bases. From germline, CDR1 is SEHNR and CDR2 FQNEAQ (reference sequence). The CDR3 sequence is 13 residues long. Preparation of TCR beta libraries was done by quantitative 5'-RACE with molecular barcodes. One entry per CDR3 protein results from TCRdb running MiXCR on the 5' RACE reads. Among about 150,000 distinct CDR3 sequences, about a third were seen once, and the ten largest hold 4.5% to 6%. This receptor was obtained from a male donor with ankylosing spondylitis. The source material was synovial fluid, either unsorted or a sorted T cell fraction (not recorded which). The rearrangement joins TRBV7-9 to TRBJ2-5; possibly TRBD2 for D (6 bases). The CDR3: CASSPGWGEAQYF. The CDR3 nucleotides are TGTGCCAGCAGCCCCGGATGGGGGGAGGCCCAGTACTTC. The variable domain in full, completed from reference TRBV7-9 and TRBJ2-5, reads DTGVSQNPRHKITKRGQNVTFRCDPISEHNRLYWYRQTLGQGPEFLTYFQNEAQLEKSRLLSDRFSAERPKGSFSTLEIQRTEQGDSAMYLCASSPGWGEAQYFGPGTRLLVL.